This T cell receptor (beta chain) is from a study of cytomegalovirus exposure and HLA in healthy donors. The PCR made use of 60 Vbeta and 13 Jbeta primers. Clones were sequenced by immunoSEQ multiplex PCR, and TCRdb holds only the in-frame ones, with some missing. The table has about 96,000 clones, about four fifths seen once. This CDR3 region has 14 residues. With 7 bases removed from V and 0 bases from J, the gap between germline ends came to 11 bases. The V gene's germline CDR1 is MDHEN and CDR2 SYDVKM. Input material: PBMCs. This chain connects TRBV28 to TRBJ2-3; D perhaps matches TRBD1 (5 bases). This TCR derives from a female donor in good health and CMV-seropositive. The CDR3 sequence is CASNRHLSTDTQYF. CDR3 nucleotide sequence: TGTGCCAGCAACAGGCACCTTAGCACAGATACGCAGTATTTT.